This T cell receptor (beta chain) was sequenced in a study of T-cell memory formation after mild COVID-19. As to this clonotype: The antigen is unknown.

Study-wide findings and caveats: Among CD4+ contracting clones, most were CM and EM, and CD8+ ones EMRA.

With 3 bases clipped from V and 1 base from J, the junction kept 13 bases outside the gene matches. This CDR3 has 18 amino acids. The germline gives CDR1 LGHDT, CDR2 YNNKEL (reference sequence). Sample barcodes and UMIs were carried by the TCR alpha and TCR beta cDNA libraries that 5'RACE generated with constant-segment primers. From the 5' RACE reads, TCRdb called clonotypes with MiXCR, one entry per CDR3 protein. The sample consists of over 15,000 distinct CDR3 sequences, around 20% of them appearing once. The sequencing sample was made of PBMCs or a T cell subset sorted from them (not recorded which). This receptor was obtained from a man aged 18-30 years who had mild COVID-19 (a few samples of this study predate the infection). Cell type and time point are not known. The chain recombines TRBV3-1 with TRBJ2-5; TRBD1 matches at 8 bases. The CDR3 region has the DNA TGTGCCAGCAGCCAGTCGCGATTCAGGGGGCATACCCAAGAGACCCAGTACTTC. Amino acids: CASSQSRFRGHTQETQYF.